The 27 T cell receptor beta chains in this list originate from one sample, sequenced in a study of T-cell memory formation after mild COVID-19. One entry per CDR3 protein results from TCRdb running MiXCR on the 5' RACE reads. Of 300,000 to 350,000 distinct CDR3 sequences in the sample, roughly an eighth were seen once. The sample consisted of PBMCs or a T cell subset sorted from them (not recorded which). Receptors originate from a man aged 18 to 30 who had mild COVID-19 (a few samples of this study predate the infection). Cell type and time point are not known.

V usage is TRBV29-1 and J usage is TRBJ1-3; D unresolved. The CDR3 covers 12 residues. Germline CDR1 and CDR2: SQVTM and ANQGSEA. With 6 bases removed from V and 8 bases from J, the gap between germline ends came to 14 bases. The CDR3 loop is CSVNEPGDTIYF. The CDR3 DNA sequence: TGCAGCGTGAATGAGCCTGGGGACACCATATATTTT.

This clonotype was picked up many times. The chain carries TRBV4-1 and TRBJ2-1, with D tentatively TRBD2 (5 bases). CDR1 is MGHRA and CDR2 is YSYEKL in the germline V gene. The CDR3 runs to 12 residues. V was cut by 3 bases and J by 11 bases, with 11 bases left in between. The CDR3 is CASSHRGEKQFF. In DNA form, the CDR3 reads TGCGCCAGCAGCCACCGGGGAGAAAAGCAGTTCTTC.

DNA of the CDR3: TGTGCCAGCAGTTTAGGGGACAGCTACACCGGGGAGCTGTTTTTT. It yields the protein CASSLGDSYTGELFF. This chain links TRBV12-3 or TRBV12-4 with TRBJ2-2; 7 bases are shared with TRBD1. V dropped 1 base and J dropped 3; count of bases not matched to a gene: 2. The CDR3 has 15 residues.

The chain couples TRBV6-5 to TRBJ2-5; TRBD2 matches 9 bases. V shed 5 bases, J shed 3 bases, and the junction held 4 bases outside the gene matches. The length of the CDR3 is 14 residues. CDR1 MNHEY and CDR2 SVGAGI come from the germline V gene. The CDR3 region is CASSRLAVKETQYF. DNA for the CDR3: TGTGCCAGCAGTCGACTAGCGGTCAAAGAGACCCAGTACTTC.

This clonotype turned up a few times. V and J are TRBV7-9 and TRBJ1-1; TRBD1 agrees at 7 bases. J gave up 3 bases and V 6 bases, and 10 bases lay outside the gene matches. From germline, CDR1 is SEHNR and CDR2 FQNEAQ (reference sequence). CDR3 size: 15 residues. The CDR3 loop reads CASSPPRGIHTEAFF. The CDR3, as DNA: TGTGCCAGCAGTCCCCCCAGGGGGATCCACACTGAAGCTTTCTTT.

A few counts support this clonotype. The chain joins TRBV7-9 to TRBJ1-1; perhaps TRBD1 as D (5 bases). The CDR3 extends over 15 amino acids. Trimming shortened V by 1 base and J by 4 bases, and 13 bases separated the two germline ends. Per the germline V gene, CDR1 is SEHNR and CDR2 is FQNEAQ (reference sequence). As DNA, the CDR3 is TGTGCCAGCAGCTTAGGGGGCAGGGTTGTCACTGAAGCTTTCTTT. It translates to CASSLGGRVVTEAFF.

A few counts support this clonotype. The chain is built from TRBV20-1 and TRBJ2-1; perhaps D is TRBD1 or TRBD2 (5 bases each). Trimming took 6 bases from V and 1 from J, leaving 16 bases between them. From germline, CDR1 is DFQATT and CDR2 SNEGSKA (reference sequence). This CDR3 has 15 amino acids. The CDR3: CSARNSWGSYNEQFF. The CDR3 coding sequence is TGCAGTGCCCGAAACTCCTGGGGGTCCTACAATGAGCAGTTCTTC.

The CDR3 spells CASSRDGVRDGYTF. The DNA of the CDR3 is TGTGCCAGCAGTAGGGACGGAGTAAGGGATGGCTACACCTTC. The rearrangement joins TRBV12-3 or TRBV12-4 to TRBJ1-2, with TRBD1 as a possible D gene (5 bases). CDR3 length: 14 amino acids. V was pared by 5 bases and J by 6 bases, with 16 bases between.

This clonotype was seen many times. This rearrangement joins TRBV4-1 to TRBJ2-5, with D tentatively TRBD1 or TRBD2 (6 bases each). The CDR3 is 15 residues long. Germline CDR1 MGHRA, CDR2 YSYEKL. Trimming stripped 7 bases from V and 5 bases from J, with 20 bases between. The CDR3 region is CASTPQGSGRETQYF. The CDR3 nucleotides are TGCGCCAGCACCCCGCAGGGGTCGGGGAGGGAGACCCAGTACTTC.

This clonotype has only a few counts. This chain uses TRBV29-1 with TRBJ1-2; no definite D call. CDR1 is SQVTM and CDR2 is ANQGSEA in the germline V gene. The CDR3 runs to 14 residues. Trimming took off 6 bases at V and 8 bases at J, with 22 bases between the two ends. CDR3 bases: TGCAGCGTAGAAAAGAAAGGCCCCGTTCTAGGCTACACCTTC. This translates into CSVEKKGPVLGYTF.

The chain uses TRBV27 and TRBJ2-5; no definite D call. This CDR3 region has 14 residues. V lost 6 bases, J lost 4 bases, and 15 bases lay in between. CDR1 is MNHEY and CDR2 is SMNVEV in the germline V gene (reference sequence). In nucleotides, the CDR3 is TGTGCCAGCAGCTCTACAGCCTGGGTAGAGACCCAGTACTTC. Its translation is CASSSTAWVETQYF.

This clonotype was picked up a small number of times. The chain is built from TRBV2 and TRBJ2-1; tentatively, D is TRBD1 or TRBD2 (6 bases each). Germline-derived CDR1 and CDR2 are SNHLY and FYNNEI. The V gene lost 2 bases and the J gene lost 4 bases, with 24 bases spanning the gap. The CDR3 is 19 residues long. This CDR3 is CASSETGLQGLLGYNEQFF. For the CDR3, the DNA is TGTGCCAGCAGTGAAACCGGGCTACAGGGACTTTTGGGTTACAATGAGCAGTTCTTC.

The table lists this clonotype with a few counts. The V and J genes are TRBV29-1 and TRBJ2-1, with unresolved D. The V end lost 3 bases, the J end lost 7 bases, and 7 bases lay between the germline ends. The CDR3 contains 11 residues. Germline CDR1 SQVTM, CDR2 ANQGSEA. The DNA for the CDR3 is TGCAGCGTTGATGTGGGTAATGAGCAGTTCTTC. Translating gives CSVDVGNEQFF.

This clonotype was seen ten or more times. The CDR3 DNA is TGTGCCAGCAGTTACAAGCCGGGGACTTACACTGAAGCTTTCTTT. This codes for CASSYKPGTYTEAFF. The rearrangement joins TRBV6-6 to TRBJ1-1; perhaps TRBD1 as D (5 bases). V lost 2 bases, J lost 3 bases, and 13 bases lay in between. Germline V lookup: CDR1 MNHNY, CDR2 SVGAGI (reference sequence). This CDR3 comprises 15 residues.

This chain joins TRBV5-1 and TRBJ2-1; D gene unclear. Per germline, CDR1 SGHRS and CDR2 YFSETQ. V lost 0 bases, J lost 11 bases, and 12 bases lay in between. The CDR3 is 13 residues long. CDR3 sequence (DNA): TGCGCCAGCAGCTTGGCTTTTGGACCCAAGCAGTTCTTC. This sequence encodes CASSLAFGPKQFF.

This clonotype was seen at least ten times. The genes are TRBV4-3 and TRBJ1-4; no firm D call. V lost 4 bases and J 7 bases, leaving 10 bases between the germline ends. The V gene's germline CDR1 is LGHNA and CDR2 YSLEER. The CDR3 length is 13 residues. This CDR3 reads CASSRLGLEKLFF. In DNA, the CDR3 is TGCGCCAGCAGCCGGCTCGGGCTTGAAAAACTGTTTTTT.

This clonotype was observed a few times. The junction does not match germline at one end; this may be a read error. The V call is TRBV15, the J call TRBJ2-3, with 8 nucleotides matching TRBD2. The CDR3 consists of 15 residues. Germline V lookup: CDR1 LNHNV, CDR2 YYDKDF (reference sequence). The CDR3: CATSRPSGGTDTRYF. CDR3 sequence (DNA): TGTGCCACCAGCAGGCCCAGCGGGGGCACAGATACGCGGTATTTT.

In its sample, this clonotype was seen a few times. This sequence joins TRBV12-3 or TRBV12-4 and TRBJ2-7; the D gene is possibly TRBD1 (5 bases). The CDR3 contains 13 residues. Trimming stripped 5 bases from V and 3 bases from J, with 11 bases between. CDR3 sequence: CASSLRQNYEQYF. The CDR3 DNA reads as TGTGCCAGCAGTCTTCGACAGAACTACGAGCAGTACTTC.

This clonotype was picked up a small number of times. The CDR3 nucleotides are TGCGCCAGCAGCCAAAATACCGGGACAGGGGACCATGGCTACACCTTC. Translating gives CASSQNTGTGDHGYTF. This sequence joins TRBV4-3 and TRBJ1-2; the match to TRBD1 covers 10 bases. The ends lost 2 bases at V and 6 bases at J; junction bases unmatched: 9. CDR1 and CDR2 (germline): LGHNA, YSLEER. This CDR3 comprises 16 residues.

This clonotype was found a few times. V usage is TRBV4-2 and J usage is TRBJ1-3; TRBD1 aligns across 7 bases. The CDR3 consists of 15 residues. Germline CDR1 is LGHNA and CDR2 is YNFKEQ. The junction had 5 bases not matched to a gene; V was cut back by 0 bases and J by 6 bases. The DNA of the CDR3 is TGTGCCAGCAGCCAAGAAGGGACAGACGAAAACACCATATATTTT. This sequence encodes CASSQEGTDENTIYF.

This chain uses TRBV6-2 or TRBV6-3 with TRBJ2-7, with 7 nucleotides matching TRBD2. J lost 5 bases, V lost 6 bases, and 13 bases had no gene match. Germline V gene lookup returns CDR1 MNHEY and CDR2 SVGEGT. CDR3 length: 15 residues. Here the CDR3 reads CASSPGLEFRHEQYV. In DNA, the CDR3 is TGTGCCAGCAGCCCTGGACTAGAGTTTCGACACGAGCAGTACGTC.

The V and J genes are TRBV5-1 and TRBJ2-7; 10 nucleotides align to TRBD1. Trimming cost V 4 bases and J 2 bases; bases outside gene matches: 6. Germline loops: CDR1 SGHRS, CDR2 YFSETQ. The CDR3 length is 15 residues. The chain's CDR3 is CASSRLGQGAYEQYF. The CDR3 nucleotides are TGCGCCAGCAGCAGACTCGGACAGGGGGCCTACGAGCAGTACTTC.

CDR3 sequence reads: CATGLALSSYEQYV. The CDR3 DNA sequence: TGTGCCACAGGACTAGCGCTTAGCTCCTACGAGCAGTACGTC. V is TRBV6-2 or TRBV6-3 and J is TRBJ2-7; 9 bases map to TRBD2. Germline V gene lookup returns CDR1 MNHEY and CDR2 SVGEGT. The CDR3 length is 14 residues. The ends lost 10 bases at V and 0 bases at J; junction bases unmatched: 7.

This rearrangement joins TRBV20-1 to TRBJ2-7; 7 nucleotides agree with TRBD2. The trim removed 5 bases at V and 3 bases at J, leaving 10 bases unmatched. This CDR3 is built from 14 residues. Looked up from germline, CDR1 is DFQATT and CDR2 is SNEGSKA (reference sequence). This chain's CDR3 is CSARGRGSLYEQYF. As DNA, the CDR3 is TGCAGTGCTCGCGGGAGAGGGAGCCTCTACGAGCAGTACTTC.

This clonotype was seen more than once but under ten times. The chain employs TRBV9 and TRBJ2-7; 7 bases are shared with TRBD2. V was pared by 0 bases and J by 5 bases, with 5 bases of the junction left unmatched. Germline assignment: CDR1 SGDLS and CDR2 YYNGEE. The CDR3 totals 14 residues. The CDR3 region is CASSVVWGGNEQYV. CDR3 coding DNA: TGTGCCAGCAGCGTAGTCTGGGGGGGGAACGAGCAGTACGTC.

This clonotype was counted between two and nine times. The gene calls are TRBV6-5 and TRBJ2-5; 11 bases fit TRBD1. Germline loops: CDR1 MNHEY, CDR2 SVGAGI. V dropped 0 bases and J dropped 6; count of bases not matched to a gene: 6. The CDR3 extends over 16 amino acids. The CDR3 DNA sequence: TGTGCCAGCAGTTACTCGGGACAGGGGGTCCCCCAGACCCAGTACTTC. This gives the protein CASSYSGQGVPQTQYF.

The sample holds a few counts of this clonotype. The V and J genes are TRBV5-1 and TRBJ2-2; TRBD2 might be the D (6 bases). CDR1 is SGHRS and CDR2 is YFSETQ in the germline V gene. The V and J ends lost 0 bases and 6 bases respectively, with 18 bases between them. This CDR3 is 17 amino acids long. CDR3 DNA sequence: TGCGCCAGCAGCTTGGTGGCTAGCGTAGCTGATCCCGGGGAGCTGTTTTTT. Protein sequence: CASSLVASVADPGELFF.